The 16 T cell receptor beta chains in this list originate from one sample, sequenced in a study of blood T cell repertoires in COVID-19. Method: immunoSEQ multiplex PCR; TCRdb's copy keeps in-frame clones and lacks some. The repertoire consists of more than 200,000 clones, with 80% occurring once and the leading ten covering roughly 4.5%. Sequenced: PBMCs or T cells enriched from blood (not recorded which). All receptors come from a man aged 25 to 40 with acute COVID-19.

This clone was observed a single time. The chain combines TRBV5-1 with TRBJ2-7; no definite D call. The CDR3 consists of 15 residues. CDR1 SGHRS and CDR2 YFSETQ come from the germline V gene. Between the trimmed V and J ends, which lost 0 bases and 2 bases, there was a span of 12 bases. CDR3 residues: CASSLADGLPYEQYF. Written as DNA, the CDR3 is TGCGCCAGCAGCTTGGCCGACGGGTTGCCCTACGAGCAGTACTTC.

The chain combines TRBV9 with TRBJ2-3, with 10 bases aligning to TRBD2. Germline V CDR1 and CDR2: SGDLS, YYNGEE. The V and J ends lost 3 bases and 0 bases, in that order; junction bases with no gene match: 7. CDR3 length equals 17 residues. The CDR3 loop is CASSELQAGGSTDTQYF. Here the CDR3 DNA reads TGTGCCAGCAGCGAACTTCAAGCGGGGGGGAGCACAGATACGCAGTATTTT.

CDR3 DNA sequence: TGTGCCAGCAGCTTTACTTCCTACGAGCAGTACTTC. Translated, it gives CASSFTSYEQYF. This chain links TRBV11-2 with TRBJ2-7; D not certain. The CDR3 loop spans 12 amino acids. Germline CDR1 SGHAT, CDR2 FQNNGV. Trimming removed 3 bases from V and 1 base from J, with 4 bases in between.

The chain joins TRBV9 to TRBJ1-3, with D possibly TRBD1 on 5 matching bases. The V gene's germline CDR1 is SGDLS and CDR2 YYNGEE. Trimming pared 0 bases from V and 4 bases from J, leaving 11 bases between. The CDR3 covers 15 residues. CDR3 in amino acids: CASSVVEGQGNTIYF. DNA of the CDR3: TGTGCCAGCAGCGTAGTGGAGGGGCAAGGAAACACCATATATTTT.

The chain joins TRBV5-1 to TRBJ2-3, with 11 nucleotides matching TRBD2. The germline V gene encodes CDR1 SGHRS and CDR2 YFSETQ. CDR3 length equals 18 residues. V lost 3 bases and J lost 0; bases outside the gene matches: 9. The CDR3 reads CASSSFGLAGTSTDTQYF. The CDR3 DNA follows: TGCGCCAGCAGCTCATTCGGACTAGCGGGTACTAGCACAGATACGCAGTATTTT.

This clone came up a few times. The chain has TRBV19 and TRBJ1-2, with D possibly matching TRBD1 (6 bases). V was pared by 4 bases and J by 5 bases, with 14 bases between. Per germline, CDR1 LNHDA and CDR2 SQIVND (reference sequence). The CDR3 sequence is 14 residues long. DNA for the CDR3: TGTGCCAGTAGTACACGGACAGATAAATATGGCTACACCTTC. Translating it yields CASSTRTDKYGYTF.

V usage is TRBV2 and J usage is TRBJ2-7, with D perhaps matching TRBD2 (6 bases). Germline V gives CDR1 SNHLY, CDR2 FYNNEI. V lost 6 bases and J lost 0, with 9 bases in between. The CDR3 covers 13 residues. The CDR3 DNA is TGTGCCAGCAGGGGGACTGTCTCCTACGAGCAGTACTTC. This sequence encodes CASRGTVSYEQYF. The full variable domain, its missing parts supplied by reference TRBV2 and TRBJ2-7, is EPEVTQTPSHQVTQMGQEVILRCVPISNHLYFYWYRQILGQKVEFLVSFYNNEISEKSEIFDDQFSVERPDGSNFTLKIRSTKLEDSAMYFCASRGTVSYEQYFGPGTRLTVT.

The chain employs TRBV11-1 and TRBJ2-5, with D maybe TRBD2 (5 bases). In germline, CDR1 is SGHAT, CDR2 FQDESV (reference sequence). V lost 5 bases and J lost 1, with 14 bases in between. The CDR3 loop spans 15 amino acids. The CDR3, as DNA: TGTGCCAGCAGCCCCCGGACTCTAGCCCAAGAGACCCAGTACTTC. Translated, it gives CASSPRTLAQETQYF.

Here the CDR3 DNA reads TGTGCCAGTAGAGGGAGGGAAAGGGAAAAACTGTTTTTT. Its translation is CASRGREREKLFF. This chain joins TRBV19 and TRBJ1-4; no firm D call. Trimming cost V 6 bases and J 8 bases, with 13 bases left between them. CDR3 length: 13 residues. The V gene's germline CDR1 is LNHDA and CDR2 SQIVND (reference sequence). Looking up the rest from reference TRBV19 and TRBJ1-4 gives the full variable domain: DGGITQSPKYLFRKEGQNVTLSCEQNLNHDAMYWYRQDPGQGLRLIYYSQIVNDFQKGDIAEGYSVSREKKESFPLTVTSAQKNPTAFYLCASRGREREKLFFGSGTQLSVL.

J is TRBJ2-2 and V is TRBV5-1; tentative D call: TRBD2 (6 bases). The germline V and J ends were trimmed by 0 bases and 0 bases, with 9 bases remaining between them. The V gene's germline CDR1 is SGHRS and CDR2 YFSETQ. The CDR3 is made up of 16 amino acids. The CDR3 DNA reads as TGCGCCAGCAGCTTGGATGCGGGGCCGAACACCGGGGAGCTGTTTTTT. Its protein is CASSLDAGPNTGELFF.

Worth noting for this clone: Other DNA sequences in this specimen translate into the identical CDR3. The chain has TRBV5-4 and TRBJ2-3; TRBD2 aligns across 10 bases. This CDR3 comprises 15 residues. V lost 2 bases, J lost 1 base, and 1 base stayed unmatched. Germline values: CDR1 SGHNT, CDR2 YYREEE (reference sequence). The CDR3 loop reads CASSLAGGGTDTQYF. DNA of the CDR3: TGTGCCAGCAGCTTAGCGGGGGGGGGCACAGATACGCAGTATTTT. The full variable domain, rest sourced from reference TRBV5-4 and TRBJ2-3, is ETGVTQSPTHLIKTRGQQVTLRCSSQSGHNTVSWYQQALGQGPQFIFQYYREEENGRGNFPPRFSGLQFPNYSSELNVNALELDDSALYLCASSLAGGGTDTQYFGPGTRLTVL.

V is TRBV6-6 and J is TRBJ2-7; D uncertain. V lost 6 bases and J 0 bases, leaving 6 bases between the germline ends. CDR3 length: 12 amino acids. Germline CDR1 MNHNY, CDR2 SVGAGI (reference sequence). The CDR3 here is CASSGSSYEQYF. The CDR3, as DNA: TGTGCCAGCAGCGGTAGCTCCTACGAGCAGTACTTC.

CDR3 in amino acids: CASSDRGTYNSPLHF. CDR3 nucleotides: TGTGCCAGCAGCGACAGGGGGACCTATAATTCACCCCTCCACTTT. This chain joins TRBV7-9 and TRBJ1-6, with 9 bases matching TRBD1. Germline CDR1 is SEHNR and CDR2 is FQNEAQ (reference sequence). Losses at the gene ends were 5 bases for V and 2 bases for J; bases not matched to a gene: 1. The CDR3 loop spans 15 amino acids.

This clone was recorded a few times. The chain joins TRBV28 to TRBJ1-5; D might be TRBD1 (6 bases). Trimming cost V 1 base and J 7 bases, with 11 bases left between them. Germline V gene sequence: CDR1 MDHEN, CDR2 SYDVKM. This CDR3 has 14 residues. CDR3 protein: CASSLLTGKQPQHF. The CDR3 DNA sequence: TGTGCCAGCAGTTTATTAACAGGGAAACAGCCCCAGCATTTT.

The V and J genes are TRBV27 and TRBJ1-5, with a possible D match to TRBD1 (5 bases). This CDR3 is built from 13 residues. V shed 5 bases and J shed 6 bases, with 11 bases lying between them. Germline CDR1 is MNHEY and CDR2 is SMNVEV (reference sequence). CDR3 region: CASSPRGSQPQHF. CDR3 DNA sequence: TGTGCCAGCAGTCCTAGGGGAAGTCAGCCCCAGCATTTT.

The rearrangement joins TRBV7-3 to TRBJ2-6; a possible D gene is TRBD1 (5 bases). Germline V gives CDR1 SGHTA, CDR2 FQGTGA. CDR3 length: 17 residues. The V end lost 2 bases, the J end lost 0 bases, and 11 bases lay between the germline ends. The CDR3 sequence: CASSLWAQGSGANVLTF. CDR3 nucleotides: TGTGCCAGCAGCTTATGGGCCCAGGGCTCTGGGGCCAACGTCCTGACTTTC.